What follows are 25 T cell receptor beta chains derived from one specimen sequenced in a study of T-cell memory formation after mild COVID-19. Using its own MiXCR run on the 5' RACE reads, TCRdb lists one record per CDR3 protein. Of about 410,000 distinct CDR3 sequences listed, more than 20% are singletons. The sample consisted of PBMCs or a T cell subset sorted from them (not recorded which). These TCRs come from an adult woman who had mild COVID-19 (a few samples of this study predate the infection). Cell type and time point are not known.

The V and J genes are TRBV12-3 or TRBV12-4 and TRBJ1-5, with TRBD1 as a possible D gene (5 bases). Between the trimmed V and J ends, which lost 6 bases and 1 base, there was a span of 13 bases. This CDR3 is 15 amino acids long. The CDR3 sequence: CASSWDPRSNQPQHF. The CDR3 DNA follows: TGTGCCAGCAGCTGGGACCCTAGGAGCAATCAGCCCCAGCATTTT.

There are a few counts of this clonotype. DNA of the CDR3: TGCGCCAGCAGCTTGGACAGGAGCTACACCTTC. Its protein product is CASSLDRSYTF. V is TRBV5-1 and J is TRBJ1-2, with D maybe TRBD1 (5 bases). CDR1 is SGHRS, CDR2 YFSETQ, per germline. Between the trimmed V and J ends, which lost 0 bases and 9 bases, there was a span of 6 bases. The CDR3 consists of 11 residues. The complete variable domain, with remaining parts taken from reference TRBV5-1 and TRBJ1-2, reads KAGVTQTPRYLIKTRGQQVTLSCSPISGHRSVSWYQQTPGQGLQFLFEYFSETQRNKGNFPGRFSGRQFSNSRSEMNVSTLELGDSALYLCASSLDRSYTFGSGTRLTVV.

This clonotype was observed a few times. DNA for the CDR3: TGTGCCAGCAGCCCCCGAGGCTATGGGGCCAACGTCCTGACTTTC. This sequence encodes CASSPRGYGANVLTF. The rearrangement links TRBV3-1 to TRBJ2-6; D is undetermined. The germline V gene has CDR1 LGHDT and CDR2 YNNKEL (reference sequence). Between the trimmed V and J ends, which lost 4 bases and 3 bases, there was a span of 10 bases. There are 15 residues in the CDR3.

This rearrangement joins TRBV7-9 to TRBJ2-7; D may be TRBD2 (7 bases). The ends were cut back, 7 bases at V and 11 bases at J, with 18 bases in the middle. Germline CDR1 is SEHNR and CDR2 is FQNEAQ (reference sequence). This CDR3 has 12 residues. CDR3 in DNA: TGTGCCAGCACCCTTGGTCCGGGGGGCAAGTACTTC. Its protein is CASTLGPGGKYF.

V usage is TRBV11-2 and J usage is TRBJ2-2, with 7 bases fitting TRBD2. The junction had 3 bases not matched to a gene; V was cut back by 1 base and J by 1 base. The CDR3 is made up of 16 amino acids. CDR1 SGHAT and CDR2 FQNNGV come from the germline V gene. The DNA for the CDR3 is TGTGCCAGCAGCTTAGGGCTAGCGGAGAACACCGGGGAGCTGTTTTTT. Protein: CASSLGLAENTGELFF.

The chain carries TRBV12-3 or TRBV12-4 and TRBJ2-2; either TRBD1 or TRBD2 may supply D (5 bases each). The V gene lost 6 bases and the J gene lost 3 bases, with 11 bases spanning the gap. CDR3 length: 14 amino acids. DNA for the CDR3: TGTGCCAGCAGCCGGGACGGCTACACCGGGGAGCTGTTTTTT. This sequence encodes CASSRDGYTGELFF.

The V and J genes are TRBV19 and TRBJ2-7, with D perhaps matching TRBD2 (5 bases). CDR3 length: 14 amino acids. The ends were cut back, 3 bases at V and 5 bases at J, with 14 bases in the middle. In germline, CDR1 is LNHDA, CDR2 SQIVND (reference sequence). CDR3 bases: TGTGCCAGTAGTATTAGCCGGGGTATGGACGAGCAGTACTTC. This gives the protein CASSISRGMDEQYF.

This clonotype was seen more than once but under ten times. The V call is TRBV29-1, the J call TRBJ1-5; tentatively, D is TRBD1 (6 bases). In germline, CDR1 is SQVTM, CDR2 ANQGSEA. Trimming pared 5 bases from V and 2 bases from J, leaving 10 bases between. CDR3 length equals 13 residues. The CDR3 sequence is CSVLAGGNQPQHF. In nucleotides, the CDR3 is TGCAGCGTTCTTGCAGGGGGCAATCAGCCCCAGCATTTT.

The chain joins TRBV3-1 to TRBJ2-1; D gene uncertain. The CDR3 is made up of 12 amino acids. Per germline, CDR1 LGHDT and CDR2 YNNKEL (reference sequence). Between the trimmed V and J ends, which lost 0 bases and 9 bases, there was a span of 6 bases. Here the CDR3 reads CASSQEGLEQFF. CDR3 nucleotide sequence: TGTGCCAGCAGCCAAGAAGGGCTTGAGCAGTTCTTC.

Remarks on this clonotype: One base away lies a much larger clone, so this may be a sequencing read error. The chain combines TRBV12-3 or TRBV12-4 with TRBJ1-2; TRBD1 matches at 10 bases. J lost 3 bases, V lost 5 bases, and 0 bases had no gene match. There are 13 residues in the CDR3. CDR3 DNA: TGTGCCAGCAGTGGGACAGGGGACTATGGCTACACCTTC. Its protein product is CASSGTGDYGYTF.

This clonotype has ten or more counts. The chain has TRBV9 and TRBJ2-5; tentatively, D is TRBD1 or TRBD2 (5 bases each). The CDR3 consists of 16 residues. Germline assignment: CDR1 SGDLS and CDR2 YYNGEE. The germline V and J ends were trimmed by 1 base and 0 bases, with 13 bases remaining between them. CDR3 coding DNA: TGTGCCAGCAGCGTAAACGGGGCAGCGAACCAAGAGACCCAGTACTTC. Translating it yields CASSVNGAANQETQYF. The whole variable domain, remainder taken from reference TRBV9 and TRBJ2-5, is DSGVTQTPKHLITATGQRVTLRCSPRSGDLSVYWYQQSLDQGLQFLIQYYNGEERAKGNILERFSAQQFPDLHSELNLSSLELGDSALYFCASSVNGAANQETQYFGPGTRLLVL.

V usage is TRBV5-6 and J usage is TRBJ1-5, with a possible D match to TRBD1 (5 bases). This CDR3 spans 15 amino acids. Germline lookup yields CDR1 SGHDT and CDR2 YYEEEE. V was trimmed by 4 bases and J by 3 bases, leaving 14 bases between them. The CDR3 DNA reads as TGTGCCAGCAGCCCGTGGGGGGGATACAATCAGCCCCAGCATTTT. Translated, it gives CASSPWGGYNQPQHF.

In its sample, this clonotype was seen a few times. The CDR3 DNA reads as TGTGCCTGGAGCGAACAGGGGAGATCCTACGAGCAGTACTTC. This gives the protein CAWSEQGRSYEQYF. The V call is TRBV30, the J call TRBJ2-7; TRBD1 matches 7 bases. V lost 3 bases, J lost 1 base, and 6 bases stayed unmatched. Germline V lookup: CDR1 GTSNPN, CDR2 SVGIG (reference sequence). The CDR3 sequence is 14 residues long. The complete variable domain, with remaining parts taken from reference TRBV30 and TRBJ2-7, reads SQTIHQWPATLVQPVGSPLSLECTVEGTSNPNLYWYRQAAGRGLQLLFYSVGIGQISSEVPQNLSASRPQDRQFILSSKKLLLSDSGFYLCAWSEQGRSYEQYFGPGTRLTVT.

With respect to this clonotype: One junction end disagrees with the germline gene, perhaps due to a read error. The CDR3 coding sequence is TGTGCCAGCAGCAAATTACGGGACAGGGGGCTGAGTGAAGCTTTATTT. Encoded protein: CASSKLRDRGLSEALF. V usage is TRBV3-1 and J usage is TRBJ1-1; 12 bases agree with TRBD1. The CDR3 consists of 16 residues. Germline loops: CDR1 LGHDT, CDR2 YNNKEL (reference sequence).

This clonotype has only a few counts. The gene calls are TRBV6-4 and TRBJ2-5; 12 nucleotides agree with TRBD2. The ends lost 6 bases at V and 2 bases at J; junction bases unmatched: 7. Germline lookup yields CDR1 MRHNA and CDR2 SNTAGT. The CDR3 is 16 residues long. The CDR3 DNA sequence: TGTGCCAGCAGCAGACTAGCGGGAGAAAGGCAAGAGACCCAGTACTTC. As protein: CASSRLAGERQETQYF.

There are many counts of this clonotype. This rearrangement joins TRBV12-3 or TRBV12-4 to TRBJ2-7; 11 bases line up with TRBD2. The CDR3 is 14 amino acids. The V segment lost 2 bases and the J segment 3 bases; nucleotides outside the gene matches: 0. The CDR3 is CASSLLAGGYEQYF. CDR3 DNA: TGTGCCAGCAGTTTACTAGCGGGGGGCTACGAGCAGTACTTC.

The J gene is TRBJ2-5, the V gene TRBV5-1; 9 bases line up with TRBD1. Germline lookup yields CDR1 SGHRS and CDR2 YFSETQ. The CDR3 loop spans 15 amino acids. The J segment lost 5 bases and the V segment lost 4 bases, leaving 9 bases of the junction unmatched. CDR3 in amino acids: CASSPRTGARETQYF. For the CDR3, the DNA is TGCGCCAGCAGCCCGCGGACAGGGGCAAGGGAGACCCAGTACTTC.

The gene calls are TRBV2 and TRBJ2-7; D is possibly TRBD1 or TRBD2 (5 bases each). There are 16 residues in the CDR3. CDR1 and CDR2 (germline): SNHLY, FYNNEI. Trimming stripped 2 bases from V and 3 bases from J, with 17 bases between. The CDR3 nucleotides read TGTGCCAGCAGTGAAAGGCGAGGGACGGGGTACTACGAGCAGTACTTC. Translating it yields CASSERRGTGYYEQYF.

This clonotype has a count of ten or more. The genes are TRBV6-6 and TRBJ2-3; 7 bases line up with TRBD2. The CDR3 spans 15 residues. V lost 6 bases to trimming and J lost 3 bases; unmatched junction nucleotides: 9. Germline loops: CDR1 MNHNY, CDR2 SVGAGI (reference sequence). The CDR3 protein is CASREWGGVTDTQYF. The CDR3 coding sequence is TGTGCCAGCAGAGAATGGGGGGGAGTGACAGATACGCAGTATTTT.

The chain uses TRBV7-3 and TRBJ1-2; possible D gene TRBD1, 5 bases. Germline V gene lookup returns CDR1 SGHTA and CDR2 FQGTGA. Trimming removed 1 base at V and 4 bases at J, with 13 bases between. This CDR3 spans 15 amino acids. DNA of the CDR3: TGTGCCAGCAGCTTAAGAGGGGAGGTCCCCTATGGCTACACCTTC. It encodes CASSLRGEVPYGYTF.

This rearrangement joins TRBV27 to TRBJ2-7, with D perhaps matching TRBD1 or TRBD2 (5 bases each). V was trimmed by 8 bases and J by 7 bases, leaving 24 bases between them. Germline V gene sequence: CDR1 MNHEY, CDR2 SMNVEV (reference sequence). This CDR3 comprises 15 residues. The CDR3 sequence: CASRGEAGSFGEQYF. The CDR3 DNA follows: TGTGCCAGCCGTGGCGAGGCAGGGAGTTTCGGAGAGCAGTACTTC.

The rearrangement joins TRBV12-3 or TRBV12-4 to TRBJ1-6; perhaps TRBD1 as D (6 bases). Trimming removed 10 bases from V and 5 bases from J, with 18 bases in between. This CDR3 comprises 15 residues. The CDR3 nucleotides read TGTGCCACCCGGGGGGGGCAGGGGAATAATTCACCCCTCCACTTT. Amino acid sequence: CATRGGQGNNSPLHF.

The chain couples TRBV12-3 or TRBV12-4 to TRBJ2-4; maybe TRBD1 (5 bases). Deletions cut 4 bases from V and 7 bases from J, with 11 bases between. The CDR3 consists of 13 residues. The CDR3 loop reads CASSSRGANIQYF. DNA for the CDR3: TGTGCCAGCAGTTCAAGGGGCGCGAACATTCAGTACTTC.

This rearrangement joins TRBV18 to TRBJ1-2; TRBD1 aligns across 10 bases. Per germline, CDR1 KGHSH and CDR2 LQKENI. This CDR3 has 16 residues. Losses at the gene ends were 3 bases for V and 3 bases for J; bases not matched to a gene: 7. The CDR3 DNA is TGTGCCAGCTCACCGCGACAGGGGGCGAGAGACTATGGCTACACCTTC. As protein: CASSPRQGARDYGYTF.

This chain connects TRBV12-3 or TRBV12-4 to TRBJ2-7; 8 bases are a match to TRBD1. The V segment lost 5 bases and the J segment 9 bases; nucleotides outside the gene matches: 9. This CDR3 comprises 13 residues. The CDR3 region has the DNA TGTGCCAGCAGTCCTTCTCAGGGGGCGCGGCAGTACTTC. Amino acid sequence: CASSPSQGARQYF.